The present T cell receptor (beta chain) was sequenced within a study of identical twins (TCRdb year 2016). Regarding the study in general: The study deep-sequenced TCR alpha and beta repertoires from monozygotic twins, unrelated adults of various ages and cord blood to test whether fetal clonotypes persist. To rule out contamination, the twin experiments were replicated at different times with different library preparation protocols.

From a lookup of the germline V gene (reference sequence), CDR1 and CDR2 are DFQATT and SNEGSKA. The V end loses 0 bases and the J end loses 7 bases, and a stretch of 8 bases separates them. The CDR3 goes from the cysteine to the phenylalanine over 12 residues. The sequence is cut down to CDR3 DNA, 36 bases in frame from base 1. Every donor was a healthy Caucasian. The twin cohort comprised three pairs of female monozygotic twins, all aged about 18 to 29 years. RNA for TCR libraries was isolated from peripheral blood mononuclear cells. This clonotype was seen at least ten times. Its cognate antigen has yet to be identified. No per-base quality is available; no much larger clone lies one base away. What the authors observed across the whole study: Compared with coincidental sharing between unrelated individuals, out-of-frame TCR alpha sequences shared between twins had an excess of sequences with low generation probability. Recombination models systematically underestimated out-of-frame TCR alpha sharing in monozygotic twins but agreed with sharing between unrelated individuals. Excess twin sharing in beta out-of-frame sequences was weaker because fewer shared sequences lowered the signal-to-noise ratio. Abundant cord blood beta clonotypes carried fewer insertions; young adult naive repertoires showed a weaker similar trend, while memory repertoires showed none. Because the same donors could not be followed over many years, the conclusions relied on cross-sectional statistical analysis. Zero-insertion analyses could be partly confounded by invariant T cells such as MAIT and iNKT, though diverse VJ usage argued against such confounding for most clonotypes.

Library prep was done by 5' RACE. Sequenced using an Illumina HiSeq 2000. Template switching introduced a universal primer binding site; the final cDNA contained a unique molecular identifier, enabling accurate counting of TCR cDNA molecules. First-strand cDNA for TCR alpha and beta chains was synthesized from specific primers in the conserved constant-segment region. To control for contamination, each cDNA library was double barcoded with a SMART-Mk sample barcode plus Illumina barcodes. Two successive PCR steps introduced TruSeq adapter sequences along with Illumina sample barcodes. The TCR alpha and beta cDNA libraries were sequenced on the Illumina HiSeq platform using custom primers. Regarding the original processing steps: MiGEC was used to process raw reads and extract unique molecular identifiers, and MiXCR was used to find CDR3 positions. Recombination models were inferred per individual with the repgenHMM and IGoR tools using an EM algorithm. The tcR package in R was used for shared clonotype analysis, with sharing normalized by the product of cloneset sizes. To study raw recombination without the effects of thymic and clonal selection, out-of-frame nonproductive sequences were analyzed. TCRdb itself trimmed the public reads at Q25 with fastp, ran MiXCR and retained productive beta chains. Merged by CDR3 protein, the rows form single entries marked with the most common genes and DNA. The V and J calls, along with clone size, are taken from TCRdb and not from the paper's own processing. A total of just under 650,000 distinct CDR3 sequences appear in this sample, under 8.5% of them only once. The ten largest clones add up to approximately 1.5% of the sample.

This same sample was also part of a study on yellow fever vaccine responses in identical twins. Per the second study: According to the authors, in identical twins the way T cells responded to vaccination appeared partly convergent and partly personalized. Focusing on identical twins, the study followed the T cell clones that responded to the vaccine, and did so with precision.

This chain joins TRBV20-1 to TRBJ2-3; too little of a D gene remains to name it. Sequencing was performed on PBMCs. This TCR was recovered from a woman younger than 35 in good health. Here the CDR3 is given as CSARDNRHTQYF. Here is the DNA: TGCAGTGCTAGAGATAATCGGCATACGCAGTATTTT.